This TCR beta chain was identified during a study of T cell clonality in common variable immunodeficiency. Clones were read by immunoSEQ multiplex PCR, and TCRdb kept only the in-frame ones, dropping some. The repertoire consists of about 35,000 clones, none detected only once. With V trimmed by 4 bases and J by 5 bases, 9 bases remained unmatched. The CDR3 is 16 amino acids. Germline V gene lookup returns CDR1 MNHEY and CDR2 SVGEGT. In this sample, this clone turned up many times. The read ends 3 residues early relative to the CDR3; the germline J gene fills the gap. Material: peripheral blood mononuclear cells. The V gene is TRBV6-2 or TRBV6-3, the J gene TRBJ1-5; 9 bases line up with TRBD1. The TCR sequence derives from a person between 18 and 75 years old in good health. CDR3 residues: CASSSRLRTGDQPQHF. The part of the CDR3 DNA that was read is TGTGCCAGCAGTTCCCGACTTAGGACAGGGGATCAGCCC.